These 20 T cell receptor beta chains originate from one sample sequenced in a study of vaccination effects on CD4 cells after COVID-19. Their antigen targets remain unknown. Before any sequencing was done, the ViraFEST assay used viral peptide pools to expand antigen-specific CD4+ T cells. Following culture for roughly 10 days, CD4+ T cells were isolated. The infection with SARS-CoV-2 (confirmed by PCR) occurred in this person between March and December 2020. As their vaccination, participants received two doses of either BNT162b2 or mRNA-1273. Profiled with immunoSEQ multiplex PCR; TCRdb holds only in-frame clones, not every one. The sample holds more than 13,000 clones, about 74% seen once. The sequences come from CD4+ T cells from PBMCs cultured with HCoV-NL63 spike peptides, collected after COVID-19 vaccination. Receptors originate from a human donor who had a prior SARS-CoV-2 infection.

The chain has TRBV13 and TRBJ1-2; no clear D gene. Trimming stripped 5 bases from V and 0 bases from J, with 10 bases between. CDR3 length: 14 residues. Germline-derived CDR1 and CDR2 are PRHDT and FYEKMQ (reference sequence). CDR3 nucleotide sequence: TGTGCCAGCAGCCGACTGCTGTCTAACTATGGCTACACCTTC. It specifies CASSRLLSNYGYTF. The variable domain in full, with the rest retrieved from reference TRBV13 and TRBJ1-2, is AAGVIQSPRHLIKEKRETATLKCYPIPRHDTVYWYQQGPGQDPQFLISFYEKMQSDKGSIPDRFSAQQFSDYHSELNMSSLELGDSALYFCASSRLLSNYGYTFGSGTRLTVV.

This clone ranks as medium-sized. The V gene is TRBV6-5, the J gene TRBJ2-3; D not resolved. The CDR3 is 12 amino acids. Between the trimmed V and J ends, which lost 4 bases and 0 bases, there was a span of 2 bases. The germline CDR1 and CDR2 sequences are MNHEY and SVGAGI. CDR3 protein: CASSSSTDTQYF. CDR3 coding DNA: TGTGCCAGCAGTTCTAGCACAGATACGCAGTATTTT.

This chain joins TRBV16 and TRBJ2-4; D may be TRBD1 (5 bases). The V end was cut by 0 bases, the J end by 15 bases, with 15 bases between. Looked up from germline, CDR1 is KGHSY and CDR2 is FQNENV. The length of the CDR3 is 13 residues. The CDR3 bases are TGTGCCAGCAGCCAATCTTGGCAGGGTATTGGGTACTTC. Translation: CASSQSWQGIGYF.

The CDR3 bases are TGTGCCAGCAGCCAAGGGGACAGGGGTAACTATGGCTACACCTTC. Its translation: CASSQGDRGNYGYTF. The gene calls are TRBV5-4 and TRBJ1-2, with 10 bases lining up with TRBD1. This CDR3 is 15 amino acids long. Trimming took 4 bases from V and 1 from J; bases not matched to a gene: 4. Looked up from germline, CDR1 is SGHNT and CDR2 is YYREEE (reference sequence).

The CDR3 DNA reads as TGTGCCAGCAGCCGGATGCCGATTTCGGGGTCGAACACTGAAGCTTTCTTT. Translated, it gives CASSRMPISGSNTEAFF. V gene TRBV5-4 combines with J gene TRBJ1-1; D is unclear. The CDR3 is 17 residues long. CDR1 is SGHNT and CDR2 is YYREEE in the germline V gene (reference sequence). Trimming shortened V by 4 bases and J by 1 base, and 20 bases separated the two germline ends.

The DNA for the CDR3 is TGTGCCAGCAGCTTGGTGGGAGGGTATGGCTACACCTTC. Translation gives CASSLVGGYGYTF. The chain links TRBV5-4 to TRBJ1-2; D remains ambiguous. The germline gives CDR1 SGHNT, CDR2 YYREEE (reference sequence). CDR3 length: 13 residues. V was pared by 0 bases and J by 5 bases, with 8 bases between.

The chain has TRBV4-1 and TRBJ1-6, with a possible D match to TRBD1 (6 bases). The CDR3 is made up of 14 amino acids. Germline-derived CDR1 and CDR2 are MGHRA and YSYEKL. The ends were cut back, 1 base at V and 7 bases at J, with 8 bases in the middle. CDR3 DNA sequence: TGCGCCAGCAGCCAAGCTAGGGGGAATTCACCCCTCCACTTT. Protein product: CASSQARGNSPLHF.

The rearrangement joins TRBV12-3 or TRBV12-4 to TRBJ1-2, with D hard to call. V was shortened by 2 bases and J by 4 bases, with 8 bases between the two germline ends. The CDR3 covers 13 residues. The CDR3 loop reads CASSLLTSYGYTF. Here the CDR3 DNA reads TGTGCCAGCAGTTTATTGACTTCCTATGGCTACACCTTC.

The V call is TRBV3-1 (or the pseudogene TRBV3-2), the J call TRBJ2-7, with D maybe TRBD1 (5 bases). This CDR3 is built from 16 residues. The V end was cut by 1 base, the J end by 4 bases, with 17 bases between. Germline V gives CDR1 LGHDT, CDR2 YNNKEL (reference sequence). This CDR3 is CASSQVAWGSMYEQYF. The CDR3 nucleotides are TGTGCCAGCAGCCAAGTTGCATGGGGCAGTATGTACGAGCAGTACTTC.

This clone came up a few times. The rearrangement links TRBV29-1 to TRBJ2-3; 8 bases are a match to TRBD2. Trimming removed 7 bases from V and 1 base from J; junction bases left unmatched: 4. Per the germline V gene, CDR1 is SQVTM and CDR2 is ANQGSEA. The CDR3 spans 13 residues. CDR3 DNA: TGCAGCGGGGATAGCGGGGGCACAGATACGCAGTATTTT. This encodes CSGDSGGTDTQYF.

The V gene is TRBV19, the J gene TRBJ2-1; D uncertain. Germline V gene sequence: CDR1 LNHDA, CDR2 SQIVND (reference sequence). Trimming removed 0 bases from V and 3 bases from J, with 12 bases in between. This CDR3 region has 16 residues. The CDR3 bases are TGTGCCAGTAGTATAGATCCTAACAGTTACTACAATGAGCAGTTCTTC. Protein product: CASSIDPNSYYNEQFF.

This clone was picked up a small number of times. V is TRBV11-2 and J is TRBJ2-7; D is unclear. V was shortened by 5 bases and J by 2 bases, with 16 bases between the two germline ends. CDR1 and CDR2 (germline): SGHAT, FQNNGV. The CDR3 loop spans 15 amino acids. In DNA form, the CDR3 reads TGTGCCAGCAGCGGAGACATATTAACGACCTACGAGCAGTACTTC. Protein: CASSGDILTTYEQYF.

This clone was detected only a few times. The gene calls are TRBV3-1 (or the pseudogene TRBV3-2) and TRBJ2-1; a weak D match, TRBD2 (7 bases). Germline CDR1 reads LGHDT; CDR2 reads YNNKEL (reference sequence). CDR3 length equals 14 residues. V gave up 8 bases and J gave up 9 bases, with 20 bases separating them. The CDR3 sequence is CASRLAGARAEQFF. CDR3 coding DNA: TGTGCCAGCCGTCTGGCGGGGGCGCGGGCTGAGCAGTTCTTC.

This chain uses TRBV6-1 with TRBJ2-5; D may match TRBD1 or TRBD2 (6 bases each). Germline V gives CDR1 MNHNS, CDR2 SASEGT. This CDR3 has 15 residues. The V end lost 3 bases, the J end lost 2 bases, and 13 bases lay between the germline ends. The CDR3 DNA is TGTGCCAGCAGTGATTCTCGGGGGCGACAAGAGACCCAGTACTTC. The encoded protein is CASSDSRGRQETQYF.

The rearrangement links TRBV30 to TRBJ2-2, with D unclear. V lost 5 bases, J lost 2 bases, and 9 bases lay in between. The CDR3 spans 13 residues. The V gene's germline CDR1 is GTSNPN and CDR2 SVGIG (reference sequence). The CDR3 DNA reads as TGTGCCTGGCGGTTTCAAAACACCGGGGAGCTGTTTTTT. Translating gives CAWRFQNTGELFF.

This clone has only one observation. This chain uses TRBV10-3 with TRBJ1-1; 7 bases align to TRBD1. CDR3 length: 17 residues. Germline trimming cut 4 bases from V and 5 bases from J; bases unmatched to any gene: 16. CDR1 and CDR2 from the germline V gene are ENHRY and SYGVKD. This chain's CDR3 is CAISGAPGTAVTTEAFF. CDR3 bases: TGTGCCATCAGTGGCGCCCCCGGGACAGCAGTCACGACTGAAGCTTTCTTT.

This chain links TRBV30 with TRBJ2-3; D unresolved. Germline V gene data show CDR1 as GTSNPN and CDR2 as SVGIG (reference sequence). Trimming pared 2 bases from V and 4 bases from J, leaving 10 bases between. The CDR3 is 13 amino acids. CDR3 coding DNA: TGTGCCTGGAGTATGGGTGGGGCAGATACGCAGTATTTT. It is translated as CAWSMGGADTQYF.

The rearrangement links TRBV6-2 or TRBV6-3 to TRBJ2-1; 8 positions agree with TRBD2. This CDR3 has 15 residues. Germline V gives CDR1 MNHEY, CDR2 SVGEGT. V was clipped by 3 bases and J by 5 bases; unmatched bases: 6. The CDR3 bases are TGTGCCAGCAGTTATTTACTAGCGGATCACAATGAGCAGTTCTTC. This codes for CASSYLLADHNEQFF.

The chain employs TRBV5-1 and TRBJ2-5, with D possibly being TRBD2 (6 bases). Trimming removed 2 bases from V and 5 bases from J, with 19 bases in between. Germline CDR1 reads SGHRS; CDR2 reads YFSETQ. This CDR3 has 16 amino acids. CDR3 DNA: TGCGCCAGCAGCTTATACGGGACTCCAGGGAGGGAGACCCAGTACTTC. It encodes CASSLYGTPGRETQYF.

The chain recombines TRBV3-1 (or the pseudogene TRBV3-2) with TRBJ1-2; D is possibly TRBD1 (6 bases). This CDR3 spans 15 amino acids. V was pared by 4 bases and J by 1 base, with 13 bases between. Looked up from germline, CDR1 is LGHDT and CDR2 is YNNKEL (reference sequence). The CDR3 spells CASSLPGQLNYGYTF. The CDR3 DNA sequence: TGTGCCAGCAGCCTCCCGGGACAACTTAACTATGGCTACACCTTC.